This T cell receptor beta chain is from a study of shared clonotypes between healthy human individuals. Profiled with immunoSEQ multiplex PCR; TCRdb holds only in-frame clones, not every one. The table has some 2,400,000 clones, approximately 96% seen once. Germline V gene sequence: CDR1 GTSNPN, CDR2 SVGIG (reference sequence). J was trimmed by 9 bases and V by 2 bases; bases with no gene match: 10. The CDR3 has 14 amino acids. Sequenced sample: naive CD4+ T cells sorted from blood. Stated subset: CD45RA+ positively selected. This receptor was taken from a man in his late teens or twenties in good health. The chain is built from TRBV30 and TRBJ1-5; 7 positions match TRBD1. As DNA, the CDR3 is TGTGCCTGGAGTCCCAGGGGGGGCGCGGGGCCCCAGCATTTT. Residues: CAWSPRGGAGPQHF.